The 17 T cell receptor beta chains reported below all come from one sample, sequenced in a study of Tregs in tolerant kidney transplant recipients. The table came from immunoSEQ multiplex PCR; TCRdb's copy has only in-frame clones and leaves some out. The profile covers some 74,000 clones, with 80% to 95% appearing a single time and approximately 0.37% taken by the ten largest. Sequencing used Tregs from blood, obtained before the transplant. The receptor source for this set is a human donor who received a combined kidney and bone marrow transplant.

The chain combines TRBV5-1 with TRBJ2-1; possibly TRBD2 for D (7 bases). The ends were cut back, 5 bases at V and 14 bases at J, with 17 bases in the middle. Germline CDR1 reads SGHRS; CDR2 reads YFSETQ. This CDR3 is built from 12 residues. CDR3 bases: TGCGCCAGCAGGGCAGAGGGGGGGGTAAAGTTCTTC. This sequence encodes CASRAEGGVKFF. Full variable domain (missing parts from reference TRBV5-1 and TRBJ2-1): KAGVTQTPRYLIKTRGQQVTLSCSPISGHRSVSWYQQTPGQGLQFLFEYFSETQRNKGNFPGRFSGRQFSNSRSEMNVSTLELGDSALYLCASRAEGGVKFFGPGTRLTVL.

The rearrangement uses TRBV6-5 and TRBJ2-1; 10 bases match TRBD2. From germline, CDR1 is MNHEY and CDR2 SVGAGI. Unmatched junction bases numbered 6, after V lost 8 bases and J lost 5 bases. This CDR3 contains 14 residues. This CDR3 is CASGLAGGDNEQFF. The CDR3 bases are TGTGCCAGCGGTTTAGCGGGAGGTGACAATGAGCAGTTCTTC.

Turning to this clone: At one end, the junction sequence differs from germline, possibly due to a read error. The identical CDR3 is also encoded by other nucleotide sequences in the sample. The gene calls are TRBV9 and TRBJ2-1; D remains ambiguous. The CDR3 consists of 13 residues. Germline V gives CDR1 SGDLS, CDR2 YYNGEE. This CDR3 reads CASSVDWYNEQFF. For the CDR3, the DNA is TGTGCCAGCAGCGTAGACTGGTACAACGAGCAGTTCTTC.

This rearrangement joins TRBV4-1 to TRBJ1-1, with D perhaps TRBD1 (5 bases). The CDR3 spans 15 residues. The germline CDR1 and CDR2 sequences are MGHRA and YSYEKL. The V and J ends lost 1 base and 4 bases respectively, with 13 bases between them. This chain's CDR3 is CASSQAPPGGTEAFF. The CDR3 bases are TGCGCCAGCAGCCAAGCCCCCCCGGGGGGCACTGAAGCTTTCTTT.

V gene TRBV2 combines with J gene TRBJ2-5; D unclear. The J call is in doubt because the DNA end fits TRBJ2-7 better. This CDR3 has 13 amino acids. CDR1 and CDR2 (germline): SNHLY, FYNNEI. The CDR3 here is CASSEGQSYEQYF. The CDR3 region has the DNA TGTGCCAGCAGTGAAGGTCAGTCCTACGAGCAGTACTTC.

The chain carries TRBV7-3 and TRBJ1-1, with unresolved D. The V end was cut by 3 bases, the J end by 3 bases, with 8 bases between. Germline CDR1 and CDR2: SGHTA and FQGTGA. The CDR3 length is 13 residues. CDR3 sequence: CASSFQADTEAFF. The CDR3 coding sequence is TGTGCCAGCAGCTTTCAGGCGGACACTGAAGCTTTCTTT.

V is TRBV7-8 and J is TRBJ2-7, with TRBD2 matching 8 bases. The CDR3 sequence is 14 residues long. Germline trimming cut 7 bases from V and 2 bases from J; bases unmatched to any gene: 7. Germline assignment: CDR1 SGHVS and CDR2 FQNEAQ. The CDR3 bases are TGTGCCAGCAATCCCGGGCGGGAGGCCTACGAGCAGTACTTC. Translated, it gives CASNPGREAYEQYF. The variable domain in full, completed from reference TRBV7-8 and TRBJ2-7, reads GAGVSQSPRYKVAKRGQDVALRCDPISGHVSLFWYQQALGQGPEFLTYFQNEAQLDKSGLPSDRFFAERPEGSVSTLKIQRTQQEDSAVYLCASNPGREAYEQYFGPGTRLTVT.

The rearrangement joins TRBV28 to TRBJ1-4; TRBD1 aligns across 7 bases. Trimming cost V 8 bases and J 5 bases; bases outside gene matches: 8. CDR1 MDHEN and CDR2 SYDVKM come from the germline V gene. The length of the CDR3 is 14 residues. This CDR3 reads CASARQGANEKLFF. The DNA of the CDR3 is TGTGCCAGCGCAAGACAGGGTGCGAATGAAAAACTGTTTTTT.

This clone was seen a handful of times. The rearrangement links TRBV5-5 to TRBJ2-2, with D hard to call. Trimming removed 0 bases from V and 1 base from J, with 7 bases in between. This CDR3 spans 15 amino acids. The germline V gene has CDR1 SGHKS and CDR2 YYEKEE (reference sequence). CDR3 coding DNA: TGTGCCAGCAGCTTGGGACTGCAGAACACCGGGGAGCTGTTTTTT. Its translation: CASSLGLQNTGELFF.

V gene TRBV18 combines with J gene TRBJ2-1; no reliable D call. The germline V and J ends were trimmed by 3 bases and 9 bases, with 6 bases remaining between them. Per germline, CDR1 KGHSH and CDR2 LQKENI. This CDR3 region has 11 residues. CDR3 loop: CASSPEREQFF. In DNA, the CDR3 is TGTGCCAGCTCACCCGAGCGTGAGCAGTTCTTC.

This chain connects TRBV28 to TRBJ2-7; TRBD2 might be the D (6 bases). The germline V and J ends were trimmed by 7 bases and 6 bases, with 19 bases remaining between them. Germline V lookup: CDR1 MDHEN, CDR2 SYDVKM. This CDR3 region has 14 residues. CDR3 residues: CASKGTGVTLEQYF. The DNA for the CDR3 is TGTGCCAGCAAGGGAACGGGGGTTACTCTCGAGCAGTACTTC.

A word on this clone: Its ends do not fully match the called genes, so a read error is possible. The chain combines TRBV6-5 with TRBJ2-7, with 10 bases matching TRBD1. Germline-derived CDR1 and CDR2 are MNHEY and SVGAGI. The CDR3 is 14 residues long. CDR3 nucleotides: TGTGCCAGCAGTCACTCGGGACAGGGGTACGAGCAGTACTTC. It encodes CASSHSGQGYEQYF.

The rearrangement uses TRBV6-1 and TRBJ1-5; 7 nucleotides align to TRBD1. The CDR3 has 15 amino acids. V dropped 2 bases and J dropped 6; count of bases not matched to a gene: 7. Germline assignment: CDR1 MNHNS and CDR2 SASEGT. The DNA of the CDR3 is TGTGCCAGCAGTGAACAAGGGGGCGACGGTCAGCCCCAGCATTTT. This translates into CASSEQGGDGQPQHF.

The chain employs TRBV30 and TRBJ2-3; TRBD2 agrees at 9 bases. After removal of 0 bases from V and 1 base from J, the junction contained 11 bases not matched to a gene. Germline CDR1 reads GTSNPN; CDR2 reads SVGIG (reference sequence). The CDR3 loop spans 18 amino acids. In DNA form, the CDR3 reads TGTGCCTGGAGTGTACCGAGAGCTAGCGGGATCCGCACAGATACGCAGTATTTT. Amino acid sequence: CAWSVPRASGIRTDTQYF.

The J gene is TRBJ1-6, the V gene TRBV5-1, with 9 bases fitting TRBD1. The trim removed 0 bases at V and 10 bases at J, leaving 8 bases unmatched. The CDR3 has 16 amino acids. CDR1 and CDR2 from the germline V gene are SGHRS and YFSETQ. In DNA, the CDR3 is TGCGCCAGCAGCTTGGAACCCTCGGACAGGGGCTCACCCCTCCACTTT. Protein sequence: CASSLEPSDRGSPLHF.

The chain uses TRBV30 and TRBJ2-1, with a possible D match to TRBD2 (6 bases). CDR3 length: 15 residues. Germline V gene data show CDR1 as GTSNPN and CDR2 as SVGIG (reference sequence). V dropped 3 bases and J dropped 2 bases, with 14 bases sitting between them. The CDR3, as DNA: TGTGCCTGGAGGCACCCTAGCGATGCCTACAATGAGCAGTTCTTC. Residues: CAWRHPSDAYNEQFF.

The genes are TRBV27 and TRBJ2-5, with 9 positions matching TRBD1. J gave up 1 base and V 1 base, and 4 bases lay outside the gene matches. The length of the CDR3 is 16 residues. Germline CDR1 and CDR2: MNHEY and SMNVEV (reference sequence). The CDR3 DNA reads TGTGCCAGCAGTTTATTGGGGACAGGGACCCAAGAGACCCAGTACTTC. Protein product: CASSLLGTGTQETQYF.